Shown below are 10 T cell receptor beta chains from a single sample sequenced in a study of blood T cell repertoires in COVID-19. Libraries were prepared by immunoSEQ multiplex PCR; TCRdb keeps only in-frame clonotypes and omits some of them. This table holds 200,000 to 250,000 clones, around 90% found once. Sample: peripheral blood. All receptors derive from a man aged 55 to 69 who had recovered from COVID-19.

J is TRBJ2-3 and V is TRBV3-1 (or the pseudogene TRBV3-2), with unresolved D. The V and J ends lost 0 bases and 11 bases respectively, with 12 bases between them. This CDR3 has 13 amino acids. The V gene's germline CDR1 is LGHDT and CDR2 YNNKEL (reference sequence). CDR3 loop: CASSQDWQAGQYF. The CDR3 bases are TGTGCCAGCAGCCAAGATTGGCAAGCAGGGCAGTATTTT.

This chain uses TRBV11-1 with TRBJ2-3, with D maybe TRBD2 (7 bases). The CDR3 runs to 15 residues. V dropped 0 bases and J dropped 6 bases, with 13 bases sitting between them. CDR1 and CDR2 (germline): SGHAT, FQDESV (reference sequence). The CDR3 region is CASSLAGRGGDTQYF. CDR3 DNA sequence: TGTGCCAGCAGCTTAGCGGGCAGGGGAGGGGATACGCAGTATTTT.

This clone was seen a handful of times. This rearrangement joins TRBV7-8 to TRBJ1-1, with D perhaps matching TRBD1 (5 bases). The CDR3 consists of 13 residues. V lost 4 bases and J lost 3, with 9 bases in between. Per the germline V gene, CDR1 is SGHVS and CDR2 is FQNEAQ. The CDR3 loop is CASSSWGDTEAFF. CDR3 coding DNA: TGTGCCAGCAGCTCATGGGGGGACACTGAAGCTTTCTTT.

The genes are TRBV3-1 (or the pseudogene TRBV3-2) and TRBJ1-4; unclear D gene. This CDR3 has 15 amino acids. The germline CDR1 and CDR2 sequences are LGHDT and YNNKEL (reference sequence). V was shortened by 0 bases and J by 2 bases, with 7 bases between the two germline ends. The CDR3 loop is CASSQDRFTNEKLFF. CDR3 DNA: TGTGCCAGCAGCCAAGATCGGTTCACTAATGAAAAACTGTTTTTT.

The chain combines TRBV6-6 with TRBJ2-2; no definite D call. The length of the CDR3 is 15 residues. Germline values: CDR1 MNHNY, CDR2 SVGAGI (reference sequence). V lost 5 bases to trimming and J lost 6 bases, with 16 bases between them. The chain's CDR3 is CASSPDFLVAGELFF. The CDR3 DNA sequence: TGTGCCAGCAGTCCCGACTTTCTCGTCGCCGGGGAGCTGTTTTTT.

This clone has just one count. This rearrangement joins TRBV27 to TRBJ2-3, with D unclear. V was cut by 2 bases and J by 2 bases, with 11 bases left in between. CDR1 is MNHEY, CDR2 SMNVEV, per germline (reference sequence). The CDR3 is 15 amino acids. As DNA, the CDR3 is TGTGCCAGCAGTTTACGGGTTCCTTCCACAGATACGCAGTATTTT. Residues: CASSLRVPSTDTQYF.

The rearrangement joins TRBV3-1 (or the pseudogene TRBV3-2) to TRBJ2-7; TRBD2 aligns across 9 bases. Trimming cost V 1 base and J 3 bases; bases outside gene matches: 4. Germline V gene lookup returns CDR1 LGHDT and CDR2 YNNKEL (reference sequence). CDR3 length equals 15 residues. CDR3: CASSQGLAEYYEQYF. DNA for the CDR3: TGTGCCAGCAGCCAAGGACTAGCGGAATACTACGAGCAGTACTTC.

This chain uses TRBV29-1 with TRBJ2-7; TRBD2 aligns across 8 bases. The junction had 12 bases not matched to a gene; V was cut back by 6 bases and J by 11 bases. Germline CDR1 is SQVTM and CDR2 is ANQGSEA. The CDR3 is made up of 12 amino acids. CDR3 sequence reads: CSVPFPGGAEYF. In DNA, the CDR3 is TGCAGCGTCCCCTTCCCGGGGGGGGCGGAGTACTTC.

The genes are TRBV2 and TRBJ1-2, with D possibly matching TRBD1 (6 bases). V was shortened by 7 bases and J by 4 bases, with 16 bases between the two germline ends. CDR3 length: 14 amino acids. CDR1 is SNHLY and CDR2 is FYNNEI in the germline V gene. The CDR3 DNA reads as TGTGCCAGCATTCTTGACAGGCGGTTCTATGGCTACACCTTC. Amino acid sequence: CASILDRRFYGYTF.

The chain carries TRBV19 and TRBJ2-2; tentatively, D is TRBD1 (6 bases). Germline CDR1 and CDR2: LNHDA and SQIVND (reference sequence). This CDR3 is 15 amino acids long. The V and J ends lost 8 bases and 1 base respectively, with 14 bases between them. The CDR3 nucleotides are TGTGCCAGTTCCGTGGGGGCGCTGAACACCGGGGAGCTGTTTTTT. Translating gives CASSVGALNTGELFF.